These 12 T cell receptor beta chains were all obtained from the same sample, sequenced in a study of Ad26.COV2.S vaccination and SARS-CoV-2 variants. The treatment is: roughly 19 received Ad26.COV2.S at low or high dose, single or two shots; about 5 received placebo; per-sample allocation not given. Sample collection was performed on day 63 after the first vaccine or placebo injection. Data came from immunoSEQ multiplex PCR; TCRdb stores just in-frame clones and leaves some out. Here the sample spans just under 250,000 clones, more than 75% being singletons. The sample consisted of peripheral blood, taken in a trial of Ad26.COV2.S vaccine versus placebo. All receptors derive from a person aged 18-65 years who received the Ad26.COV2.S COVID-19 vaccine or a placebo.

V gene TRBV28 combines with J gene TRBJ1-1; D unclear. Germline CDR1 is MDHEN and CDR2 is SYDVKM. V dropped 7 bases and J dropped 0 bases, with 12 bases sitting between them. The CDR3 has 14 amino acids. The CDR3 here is CASTHGPMNTEAFF. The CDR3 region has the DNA TGTGCCAGCACCCATGGGCCTATGAACACTGAAGCTTTCTTT. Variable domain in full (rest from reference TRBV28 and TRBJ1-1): DVKVTQSSRYLVKRTGEKVFLECVQDMDHENMFWYRQDPGLGLRLIYFSYDVKMKEKGDIPEGYSVSREKKERFSLILESASTNQTSMYLCASTHGPMNTEAFFGQGTRLTVV.

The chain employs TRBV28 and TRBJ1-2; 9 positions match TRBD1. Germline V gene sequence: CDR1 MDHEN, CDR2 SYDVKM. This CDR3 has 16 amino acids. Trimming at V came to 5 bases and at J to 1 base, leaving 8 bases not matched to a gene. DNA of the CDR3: TGTGCCAGCAGTGTTCCGCCGGGACAGGGTAACTATGGCTACACCTTC. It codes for CASSVPPGQGNYGYTF.

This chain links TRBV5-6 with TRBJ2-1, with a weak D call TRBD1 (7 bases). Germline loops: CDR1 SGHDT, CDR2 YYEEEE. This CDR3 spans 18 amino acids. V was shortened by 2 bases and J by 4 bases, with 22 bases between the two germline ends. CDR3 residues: CASSLGGGTFTGYNEQFF. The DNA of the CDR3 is TGTGCCAGCAGCTTAGGAGGGGGCACCTTTACGGGGTACAATGAGCAGTTCTTC. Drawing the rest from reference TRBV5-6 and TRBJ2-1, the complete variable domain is DAGVTQSPTHLIKTRGQQVTLRCSPKSGHDTVSWYQQALGQGPQFIFQYYEEEERQRGNFPDRFSGHQFPNYSSELNVNALLLGDSALYLCASSLGGGTFTGYNEQFFGPGTRLTVL.

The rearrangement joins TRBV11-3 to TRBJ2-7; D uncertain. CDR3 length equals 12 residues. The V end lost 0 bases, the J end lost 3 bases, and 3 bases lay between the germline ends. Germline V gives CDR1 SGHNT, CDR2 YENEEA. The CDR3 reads CASSLDDYEQYF. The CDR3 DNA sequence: TGTGCCAGCAGCTTAGACGACTACGAGCAGTACTTC.

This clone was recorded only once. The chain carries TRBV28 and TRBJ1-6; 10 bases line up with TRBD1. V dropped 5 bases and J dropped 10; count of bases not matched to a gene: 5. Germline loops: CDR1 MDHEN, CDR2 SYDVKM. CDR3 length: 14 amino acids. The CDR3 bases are TGTGCCAGCAGTCGGGGGACAGGGGTGTCACCCCTCCACTTT. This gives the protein CASSRGTGVSPLHF.

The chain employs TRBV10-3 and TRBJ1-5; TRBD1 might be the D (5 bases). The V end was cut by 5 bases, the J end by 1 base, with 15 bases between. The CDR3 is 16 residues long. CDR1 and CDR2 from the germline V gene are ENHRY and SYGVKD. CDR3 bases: TGTGCCATCAGTTCCATGGGGGGGGGAAGCAATCAGCCCCAGCATTTT. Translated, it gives CAISSMGGGSNQPQHF.

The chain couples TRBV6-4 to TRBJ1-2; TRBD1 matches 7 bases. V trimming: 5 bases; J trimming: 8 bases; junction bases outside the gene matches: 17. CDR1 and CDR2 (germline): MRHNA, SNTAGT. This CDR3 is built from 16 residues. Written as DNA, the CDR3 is TGTGCCAGCAGTCCTCGGACAGGCCTCTATCTGGGGGGCTACACCTTC. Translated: CASSPRTGLYLGGYTF.

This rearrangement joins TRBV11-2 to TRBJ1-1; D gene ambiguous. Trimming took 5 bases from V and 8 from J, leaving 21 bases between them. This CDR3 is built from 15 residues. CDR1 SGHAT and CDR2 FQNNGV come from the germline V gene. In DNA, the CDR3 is TGTGCCAGCAGCCAAGTTATCGGACGGGCCCTGGAAGCTTTCTTT. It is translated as CASSQVIGRALEAFF.

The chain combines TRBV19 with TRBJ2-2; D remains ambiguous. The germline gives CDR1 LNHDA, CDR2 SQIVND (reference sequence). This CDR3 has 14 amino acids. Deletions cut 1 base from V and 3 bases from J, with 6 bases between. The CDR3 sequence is CASSIGPYTGELFF. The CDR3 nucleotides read TGTGCCAGTAGTATAGGACCCTACACCGGGGAGCTGTTTTTT.

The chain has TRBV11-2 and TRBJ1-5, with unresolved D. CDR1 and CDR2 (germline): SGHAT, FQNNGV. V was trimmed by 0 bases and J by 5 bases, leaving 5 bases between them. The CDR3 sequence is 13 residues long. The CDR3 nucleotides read TGTGCCAGCAGCTTAGATGTAGATCAGCCCCAGCATTTT. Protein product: CASSLDVDQPQHF.

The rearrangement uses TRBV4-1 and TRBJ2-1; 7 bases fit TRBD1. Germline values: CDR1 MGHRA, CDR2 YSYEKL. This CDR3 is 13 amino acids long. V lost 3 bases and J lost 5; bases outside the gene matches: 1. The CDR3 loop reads CASSHGTDNEQFF. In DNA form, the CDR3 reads TGCGCCAGCAGCCACGGGACAGACAATGAGCAGTTCTTC.

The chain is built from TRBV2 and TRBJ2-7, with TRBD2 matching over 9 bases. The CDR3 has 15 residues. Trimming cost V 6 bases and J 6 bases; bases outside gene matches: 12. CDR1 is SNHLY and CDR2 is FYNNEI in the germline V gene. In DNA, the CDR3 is TGTGCCAGCAGCGGGGGACTAGCAGGTGTCGTCGAGCAGTACTTC. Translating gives CASSGGLAGVVEQYF.